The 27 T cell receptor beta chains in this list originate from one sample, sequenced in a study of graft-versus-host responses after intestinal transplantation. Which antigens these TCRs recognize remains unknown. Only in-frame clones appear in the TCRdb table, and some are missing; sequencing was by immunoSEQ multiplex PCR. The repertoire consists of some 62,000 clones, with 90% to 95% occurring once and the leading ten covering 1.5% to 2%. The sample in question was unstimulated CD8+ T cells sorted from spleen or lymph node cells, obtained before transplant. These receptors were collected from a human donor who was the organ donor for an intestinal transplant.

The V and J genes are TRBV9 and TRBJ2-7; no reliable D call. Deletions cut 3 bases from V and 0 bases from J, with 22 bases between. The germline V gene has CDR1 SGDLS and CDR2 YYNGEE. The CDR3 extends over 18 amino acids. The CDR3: CASSGGRGDLPHSYEQYF. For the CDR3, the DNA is TGTGCCAGCAGCGGAGGTCGCGGAGACCTACCCCACTCCTACGAGCAGTACTTC.

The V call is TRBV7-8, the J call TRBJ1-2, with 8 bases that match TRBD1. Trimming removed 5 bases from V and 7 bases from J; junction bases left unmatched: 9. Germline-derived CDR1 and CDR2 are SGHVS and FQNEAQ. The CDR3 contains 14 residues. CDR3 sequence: CASSPGGLYLGYTF. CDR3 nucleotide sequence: TGTGCCAGCAGCCCAGGGGGCCTTTACCTTGGCTACACCTTC.

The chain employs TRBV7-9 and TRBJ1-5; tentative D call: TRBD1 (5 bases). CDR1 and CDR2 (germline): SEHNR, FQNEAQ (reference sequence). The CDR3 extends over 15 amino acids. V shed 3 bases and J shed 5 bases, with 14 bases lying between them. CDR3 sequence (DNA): TGTGCCAGCAGCTTGACAGCAGCCTCTGATCAGCCCCAGCATTTT. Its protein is CASSLTAASDQPQHF. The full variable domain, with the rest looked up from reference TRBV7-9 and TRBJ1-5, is DTGVSQNPRHKITKRGQNVTFRCDPISEHNRLYWYRQTLGQGPEFLTYFQNEAQLEKSRLLSDRFSAERPKGSFSTLEIQRTEQGDSAMYLCASSLTAASDQPQHFGDGTRLSIL.

The CDR3 loop is CASSQKALLAGGPGELFF. In DNA, the CDR3 is TGCGCCAGCAGCCAAAAGGCCCTACTAGCGGGAGGGCCCGGGGAGCTGTTTTTT. V gene TRBV4-3 combines with J gene TRBJ2-2; 13 bases match TRBD2. The J segment lost 6 bases and the V segment lost 2 bases, leaving 9 bases of the junction unmatched. CDR3 length: 18 residues. The germline gives CDR1 LGHNA, CDR2 YSLEER.

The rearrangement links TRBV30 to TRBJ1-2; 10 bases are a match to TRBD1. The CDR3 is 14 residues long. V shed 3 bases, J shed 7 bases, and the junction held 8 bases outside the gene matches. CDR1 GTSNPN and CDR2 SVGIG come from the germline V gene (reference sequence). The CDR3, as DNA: TGTGCCTGGAGCGGTGGACAGGGGGTGGGTGGCTACACCTTC. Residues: CAWSGGQGVGGYTF. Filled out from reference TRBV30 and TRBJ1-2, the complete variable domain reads SQTIHQWPATLVQPVGSPLSLECTVEGTSNPNLYWYRQAAGRGLQLLFYSVGIGQISSEVPQNLSASRPQDRQFILSSKKLLLSDSGFYLCAWSGGQGVGGYTFGSGTRLTVV.

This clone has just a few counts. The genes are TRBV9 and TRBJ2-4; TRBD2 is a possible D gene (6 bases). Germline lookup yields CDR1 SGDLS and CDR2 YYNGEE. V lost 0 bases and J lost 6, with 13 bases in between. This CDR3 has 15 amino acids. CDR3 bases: TGTGCCAGCAGCGTAGGGGGAGGCGTTCCAAACATTCAGTACTTC. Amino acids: CASSVGGGVPNIQYF.

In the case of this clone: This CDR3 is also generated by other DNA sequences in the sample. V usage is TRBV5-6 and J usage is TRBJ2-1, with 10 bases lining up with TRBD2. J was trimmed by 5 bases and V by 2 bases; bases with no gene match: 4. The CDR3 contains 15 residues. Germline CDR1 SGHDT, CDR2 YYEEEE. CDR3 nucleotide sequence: TGTGCCAGCAGCTTAGCGGGAGGGGCTGACAATGAGCAGTTCTTC. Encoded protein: CASSLAGGADNEQFF.

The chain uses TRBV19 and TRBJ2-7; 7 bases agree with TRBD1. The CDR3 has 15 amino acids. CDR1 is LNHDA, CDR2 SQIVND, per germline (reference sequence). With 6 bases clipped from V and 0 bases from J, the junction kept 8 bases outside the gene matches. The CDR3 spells CASRWTGQSSYEQYF. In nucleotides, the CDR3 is TGTGCCAGTAGATGGACAGGCCAATCCTCCTACGAGCAGTACTTC. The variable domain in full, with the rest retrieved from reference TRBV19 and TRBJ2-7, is DGGITQSPKYLFRKEGQNVTLSCEQNLNHDAMYWYRQDPGQGLRLIYYSQIVNDFQKGDIAEGYSVSREKKESFPLTVTSAQKNPTAFYLCASRWTGQSSYEQYFGPGTRLTVT.

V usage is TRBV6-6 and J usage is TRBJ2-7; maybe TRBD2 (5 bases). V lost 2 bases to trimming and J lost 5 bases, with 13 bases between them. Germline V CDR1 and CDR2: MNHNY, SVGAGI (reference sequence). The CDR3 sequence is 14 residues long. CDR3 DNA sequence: TGTGCCAGCAGTTACCGAGGGAACCCCCACGAGCAGTACTTC. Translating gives CASSYRGNPHEQYF.

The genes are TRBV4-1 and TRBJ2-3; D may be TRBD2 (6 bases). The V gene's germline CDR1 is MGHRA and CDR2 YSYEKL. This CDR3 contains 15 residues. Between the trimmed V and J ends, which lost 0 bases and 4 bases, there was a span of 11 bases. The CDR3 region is CASSQDGEEADTQYF. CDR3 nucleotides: TGCGCCAGCAGCCAAGATGGGGAGGAAGCAGATACGCAGTATTTT.

The CDR3: CASSLAGTEETQYF. CDR3 bases: TGTGCCAGCAGTTTAGCGGGGACGGAAGAGACCCAGTACTTC. The rearrangement links TRBV28 to TRBJ2-5; D might be TRBD2 (6 bases). Germline V CDR1 and CDR2: MDHEN, SYDVKM. V lost 2 bases and J 3 bases, leaving 10 bases between the germline ends. The CDR3 contains 14 residues.

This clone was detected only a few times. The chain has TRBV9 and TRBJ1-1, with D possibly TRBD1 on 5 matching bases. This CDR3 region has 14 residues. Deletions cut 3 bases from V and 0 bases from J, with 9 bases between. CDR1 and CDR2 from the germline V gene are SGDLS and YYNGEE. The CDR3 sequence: CASSERQLNTEAFF. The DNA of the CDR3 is TGTGCCAGCAGCGAACGACAGTTGAACACTGAAGCTTTCTTT.

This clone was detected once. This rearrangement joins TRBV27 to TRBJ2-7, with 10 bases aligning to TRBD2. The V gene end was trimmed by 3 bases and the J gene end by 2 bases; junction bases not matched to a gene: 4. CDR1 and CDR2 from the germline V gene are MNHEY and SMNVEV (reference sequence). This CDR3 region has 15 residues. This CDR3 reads CASSFSGGVPYEQYF. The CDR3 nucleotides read TGTGCCAGCAGTTTCAGCGGGGGGGTCCCCTACGAGCAGTACTTC.

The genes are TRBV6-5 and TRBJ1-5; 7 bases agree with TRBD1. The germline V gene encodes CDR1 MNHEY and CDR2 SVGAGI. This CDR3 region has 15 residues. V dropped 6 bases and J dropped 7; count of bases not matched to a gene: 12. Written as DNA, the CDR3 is TGTGCCAGCAGCCCATTGACAGGGACTGGCCAGCCCCAGCATTTT. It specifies CASSPLTGTGQPQHF.

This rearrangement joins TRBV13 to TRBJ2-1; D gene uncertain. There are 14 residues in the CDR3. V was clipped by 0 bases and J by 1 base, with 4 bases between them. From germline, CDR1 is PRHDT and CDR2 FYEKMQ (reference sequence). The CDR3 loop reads CASSLGSSYNEQFF. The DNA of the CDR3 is TGTGCCAGCAGCTTAGGCTCTTCCTACAATGAGCAGTTCTTC.

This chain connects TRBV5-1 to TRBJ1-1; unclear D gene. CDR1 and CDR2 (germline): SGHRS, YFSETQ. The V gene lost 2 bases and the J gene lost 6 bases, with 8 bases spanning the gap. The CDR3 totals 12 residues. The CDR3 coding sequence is TGCGCCAGCAGCTTAACCACTTCTGAAGCTTTCTTT. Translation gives CASSLTTSEAFF.

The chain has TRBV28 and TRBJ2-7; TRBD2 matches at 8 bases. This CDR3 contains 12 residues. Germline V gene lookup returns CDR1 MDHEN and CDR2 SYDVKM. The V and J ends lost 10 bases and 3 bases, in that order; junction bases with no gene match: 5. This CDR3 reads CATSGGVYEQYF. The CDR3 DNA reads TGTGCCACATCGGGGGGGGTCTACGAGCAGTACTTC.

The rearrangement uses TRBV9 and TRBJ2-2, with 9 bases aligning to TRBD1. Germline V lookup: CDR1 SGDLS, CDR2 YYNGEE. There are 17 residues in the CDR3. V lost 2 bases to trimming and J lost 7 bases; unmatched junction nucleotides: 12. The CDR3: CASSVAGTGYADGELFF. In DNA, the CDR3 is TGTGCCAGCAGCGTTGCCGGGACAGGGTACGCCGACGGGGAGCTGTTTTTT.

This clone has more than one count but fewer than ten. DNA for the CDR3: TGCGCCAGCAGCCCCCGAGGGCAGTACTACGAGCAGTACTTC. It specifies CASSPRGQYYEQYF. This chain connects TRBV4-3 to TRBJ2-7; possible D gene TRBD2, 5 bases. The CDR3 has 14 amino acids. Germline CDR1 LGHNA, CDR2 YSLEER. Trimming cost V 4 bases and J 3 bases, with 13 bases left between them.

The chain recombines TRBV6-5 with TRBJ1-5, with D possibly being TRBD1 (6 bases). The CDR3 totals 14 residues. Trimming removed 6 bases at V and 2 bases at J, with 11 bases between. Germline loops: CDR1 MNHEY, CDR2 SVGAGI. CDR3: CASSANRGNQPQHF. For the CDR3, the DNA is TGTGCCAGCAGCGCAAACAGGGGCAATCAGCCCCAGCATTTT.

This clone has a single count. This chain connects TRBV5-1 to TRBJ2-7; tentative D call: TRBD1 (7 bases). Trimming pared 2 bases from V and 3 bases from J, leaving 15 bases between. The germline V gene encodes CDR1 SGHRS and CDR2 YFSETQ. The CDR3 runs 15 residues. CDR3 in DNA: TGCGCCAGCAGCTTATACAGCCAGGGGGGCTACGAGCAGTACTTC. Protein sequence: CASSLYSQGGYEQYF.

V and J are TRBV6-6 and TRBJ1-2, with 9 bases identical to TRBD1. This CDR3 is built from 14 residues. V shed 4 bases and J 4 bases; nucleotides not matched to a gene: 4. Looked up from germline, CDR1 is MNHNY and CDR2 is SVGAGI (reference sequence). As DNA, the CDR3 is TGTGCCAGCAGTTTCCGGGACAGGGTCTATGGCTACACCTTC. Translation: CASSFRDRVYGYTF.

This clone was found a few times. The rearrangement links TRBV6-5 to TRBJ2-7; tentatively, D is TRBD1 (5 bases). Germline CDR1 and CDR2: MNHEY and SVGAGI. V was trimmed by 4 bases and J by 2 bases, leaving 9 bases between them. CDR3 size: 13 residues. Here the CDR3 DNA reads TGTGCCAGCAGTTCGACAGAGCCCTACGAGCAGTACTTC. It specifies CASSSTEPYEQYF.

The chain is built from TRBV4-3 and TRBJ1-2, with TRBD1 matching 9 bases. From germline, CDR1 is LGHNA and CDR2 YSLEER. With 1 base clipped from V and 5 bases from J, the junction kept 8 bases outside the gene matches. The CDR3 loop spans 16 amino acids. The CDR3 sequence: CASSQGRGTGSYGYTF. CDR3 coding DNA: TGCGCCAGCAGCCAAGGAAGAGGGACAGGGTCATATGGCTACACCTTC.

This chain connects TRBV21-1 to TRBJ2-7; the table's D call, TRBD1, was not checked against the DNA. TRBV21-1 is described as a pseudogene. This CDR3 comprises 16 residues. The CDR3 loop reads CASSSNRDRGRDEQYF. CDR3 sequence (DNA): TGTGCCAGCAGCTCCAACCGGGACAGGGGGCGTGACGAGCAGTACTTC.

As DNA, the CDR3 is TGCGCCAGCAGCCAAGTCCTAGCGGGGATATCCTACAATGAGCAGTTCTTC. This translates into CASSQVLAGISYNEQFF. This chain connects TRBV4-3 to TRBJ2-1; 9 positions agree with TRBD2. The junction had 5 bases not matched to a gene; V was cut back by 1 base and J by 1 base. The CDR3 spans 17 residues. Germline V gene lookup returns CDR1 LGHNA and CDR2 YSLEER.

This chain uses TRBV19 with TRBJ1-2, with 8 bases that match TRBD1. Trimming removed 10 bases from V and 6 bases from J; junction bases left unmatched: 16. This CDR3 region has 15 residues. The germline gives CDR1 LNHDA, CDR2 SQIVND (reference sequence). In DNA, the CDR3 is TGTGCCACCCAAGTTATTCCAGGGGGCGGGCATGGCTACACCTTC. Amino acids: CATQVIPGGGHGYTF. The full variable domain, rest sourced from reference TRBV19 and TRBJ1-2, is DGGITQSPKYLFRKEGQNVTLSCEQNLNHDAMYWYRQDPGQGLRLIYYSQIVNDFQKGDIAEGYSVSREKKESFPLTVTSAQKNPTAFYLCATQVIPGGGHGYTFGSGTRLTVV.